The rows below give T cell receptor beta chains drawn from one sample of a study of cytomegalovirus exposure and HLA in healthy donors. Sequencing was performed with immunoSEQ multiplex PCR; in TCRdb, only in-frame clones are kept and a portion is missing. Here the sample spans around 170,000 clones, 81% being singletons. The sequencing sample was made of PBMCs. These TCRs come from a man aged 50 to 60 in good health and CMV-seronegative. Both conserved end residues are trimmed from each CDR3. Clone size, where shown, is once, few, many, or a class for clones that have expanded.

j_gene	abundance	v_gene	CDR3aa
TRBJ1-5	NA	TRBV4-1	ASSRTGVAPQH
TRBJ1-1	once	TRBV11-2	ASSGLGAEAF
TRBJ2-2	NA	TRBV7-8	ASSSGVKRGGDGELF
TRBJ2-7	NA	TRBV5-8	ASSLSAGYEQY
TRBJ1-3	once	TRBV30	AWSVHRFSGNTIY
TRBJ2-7	NA	TRBV16	ASSHSGTGFYEQY
TRBJ2-5	NA	TRBV7-2	ASSPQGQPKETQY
TRBJ1-2	few	TRBV11-2	ASTESYGYT
TRBJ2-5	NA	TRBV7-8	ASSSSGGARETQY
TRBJ1-2	NA	TRBV5-6	ASSFPYLSDGYT
TRBJ2-5	NA	TRBV6-1	ASQLIETQY
TRBJ1-5	NA	TRBV5-1	ASSPGQNNQPQH
TRBJ2-3	NA	TRBV7-2	ASSLGVYTQY
TRBJ2-7	NA	TRBV12-5	ASGLVPRVWGPNEQY
TRBJ2-6	NA	TRBV7-6	ASSVQGSPGANVLT
TRBJ2-2	NA	TRBV5-1	ASTPAGSTGELF
TRBJ1-2	NA	TRBV19	ASRLQGAYGYT
TRBJ2-1	NA	TRBV27	ASAGSSYNEQF
TRBJ2-7	NA	TRBV2	ASRSDRATNYEQY
TRBJ2-7	NA	TRBV20-1	SASSNYEQY
TRBJ2-6	NA	TRBV19	ASRPLTGPGANVLT
TRBJ2-1	NA	TRBV29-1	SVEGTNYNEQF
TRBJ2-6	NA	TRBV19	ASEGWATGANVLT
TRBJ1-2	NA	TRBV7-2	ASSVYRAGYT
TRBJ2-1	NA	TRBV5-6	ASSLGGAYAYNEQF